Presented here are 22 T cell receptor beta chains from one specimen sequenced in a study of STAT5B mutations in CD4+ large granular lymphocyte leukemia. The data were produced by immunoSEQ multiplex PCR, yet TCRdb's version contains in-frame clones alone and is incomplete. The sample consists of 25,000 to 40,000 clones, roughly 72% of them appearing once. Sequencing used CD4+ T cells from blood buffy coats. These receptors were taken from a human donor in good health.

This chain links TRBV15 with TRBJ1-5, with 7 bases that match TRBD1. This CDR3 spans 14 amino acids. V was pared by 4 bases and J by 6 bases, with 6 bases of the junction left unmatched. CDR1 is LNHNV, CDR2 YYDKDF, per germline (reference sequence). In DNA, the CDR3 is TGTGCCACCAGCATCGACAGGGACGCTCAGCCCCAGCATTTT. Its translation is CATSIDRDAQPQHF.

This clone occurred once. This sequence joins TRBV5-1 and TRBJ2-3; no firm D call. Germline V gives CDR1 SGHRS, CDR2 YFSETQ. V dropped 2 bases and J dropped 5 bases, with 6 bases sitting between them. This CDR3 spans 12 amino acids. The chain's CDR3 is CASSFKGDTQYF. The CDR3 DNA follows: TGCGCCAGCAGCTTCAAGGGAGATACGCAGTATTTT.

This chain uses TRBV30 with TRBJ1-6; maybe TRBD1 (6 bases). V lost 2 bases and J 8 bases, leaving 16 bases between the germline ends. This CDR3 has 15 amino acids. Germline V gene data show CDR1 as GTSNPN and CDR2 as SVGIG (reference sequence). In nucleotides, the CDR3 is TGTGCCTGGAGTCCCCCGGGGGGGCGGGATTCACCCCTCCACTTT. It is translated as CAWSPPGGRDSPLHF. Filled out from reference TRBV30 and TRBJ1-6, the complete variable domain reads SQTIHQWPATLVQPVGSPLSLECTVEGTSNPNLYWYRQAAGRGLQLLFYSVGIGQISSEVPQNLSASRPQDRQFILSSKKLLLSDSGFYLCAWSPPGGRDSPLHFGNGTRLTVT.

This clone was seen just once. CDR3 sequence reads: CASSSPGQPYEQYF. The CDR3 coding sequence is TGTGCCAGCAGTTCTCCGGGACAGCCCTACGAGCAGTACTTC. This chain joins TRBV6-6 and TRBJ2-7; 7 positions match TRBD1. With 4 bases clipped from V and 2 bases from J, the junction kept 5 bases outside the gene matches. The CDR3 spans 14 residues. Per the germline V gene, CDR1 is MNHNY and CDR2 is SVGAGI (reference sequence).

This rearrangement joins TRBV11-2 to TRBJ2-7; D remains ambiguous. In germline, CDR1 is SGHAT, CDR2 FQNNGV. Trimming pared 2 bases from V and 7 bases from J, leaving 12 bases between. This CDR3 is built from 13 residues. DNA for the CDR3: TGTGCCAGCAGCTTAAGGTCCGCTGGTGAGCAGTACTTC. Translated, it gives CASSLRSAGEQYF.

The J gene is TRBJ2-1, the V gene TRBV4-3, with 9 bases fitting TRBD2. The CDR3 consists of 20 residues. The J segment lost 9 bases and the V segment lost 0 bases, leaving 21 bases of the junction unmatched. The germline V gene encodes CDR1 LGHNA and CDR2 YSLEER. This chain's CDR3 is CASSQDTMARGGRAEIEQFF. CDR3 sequence (DNA): TGCGCCAGCAGCCAAGATACGATGGCCCGGGGCGGGAGGGCCGAAATTGAGCAGTTCTTC.

The chain uses TRBV7-9 and TRBJ1-1, with 7 bases matching TRBD1. V lost 5 bases, J lost 5 bases, and 8 bases stayed unmatched. Germline CDR1 reads SEHNR; CDR2 reads FQNEAQ (reference sequence). The CDR3 has 14 residues. The CDR3 protein is CASSADRRPTEAFF. The CDR3 nucleotides are TGTGCCAGCAGCGCGGACAGGCGGCCAACTGAAGCTTTCTTT. The whole variable domain, filled in from reference TRBV7-9 and TRBJ1-1, reads DTGVSQNPRHKITKRGQNVTFRCDPISEHNRLYWYRQTLGQGPEFLTYFQNEAQLEKSRLLSDRFSAERPKGSFSTLEIQRTEQGDSAMYLCASSADRRPTEAFFGQGTRLTVV.

The V call is TRBV7-8, the J call TRBJ1-1; TRBD1 agrees at 11 bases. Per germline, CDR1 SGHVS and CDR2 FQNEAQ. The V gene end was trimmed by 5 bases and the J gene end by 7 bases; junction bases not matched to a gene: 3. The CDR3 loop spans 13 amino acids. The CDR3 here is CASSAGTGGEAFF. CDR3 in DNA: TGTGCCAGCAGCGCCGGGACAGGGGGTGAAGCTTTCTTT.

The V gene is TRBV6-6, the J gene TRBJ2-1; TRBD1 or TRBD2 may be the D gene (5 bases each). CDR1 MNHNY and CDR2 SVGAGI come from the germline V gene (reference sequence). CDR3 length equals 13 residues. The ends were cut back, 8 bases at V and 8 bases at J, with 16 bases in the middle. CDR3 sequence (DNA): TGTGCCAGCGGGGACCTCCGGAGCGATGAGCAGTTCTTC. It specifies CASGDLRSDEQFF.

This chain joins TRBV7-9 and TRBJ2-5; 8 bases are shared with TRBD2. This CDR3 region has 13 residues. The trim removed 4 bases at V and 5 bases at J, leaving 3 bases unmatched. Germline values: CDR1 SEHNR, CDR2 FQNEAQ (reference sequence). The CDR3 here is CASSSGGLETQYF. The CDR3 coding sequence is TGTGCCAGCAGCTCGGGGGGGCTGGAGACCCAGTACTTC. Full variable domain (outside the CDR3, taken from reference TRBV7-9 and TRBJ2-5): DTGVSQNPRHKITKRGQNVTFRCDPISEHNRLYWYRQTLGQGPEFLTYFQNEAQLEKSRLLSDRFSAERPKGSFSTLEIQRTEQGDSAMYLCASSSGGLETQYFGPGTRLLVL.

V usage is TRBV10-2 and J usage is TRBJ1-2; D uncertain. CDR3 length: 17 amino acids. Germline CDR1 WSHSY, CDR2 SAAADI. Trimming cost V 2 bases and J 4 bases, with 20 bases left between them. CDR3 protein: CASSEGLGQQALYGYTF. As DNA, the CDR3 is TGCGCCAGCAGTGAGGGACTTGGGCAGCAGGCCCTCTATGGCTACACCTTC.

The V call is TRBV9, the J call TRBJ2-3, with a possible D match to TRBD2 (5 bases). CDR1 is SGDLS and CDR2 is YYNGEE in the germline V gene. Trimming took 0 bases from V and 4 from J, leaving 9 bases between them. CDR3 size: 14 residues. CDR3 loop: CASSVASLADTQYF. The DNA for the CDR3 is TGTGCCAGCAGCGTAGCCTCACTAGCAGATACGCAGTATTTT.

This clone was counted a few times. The genes are TRBV30 and TRBJ2-1; 9 bases line up with TRBD1. The germline V gene has CDR1 GTSNPN and CDR2 SVGIG (reference sequence). Trimming at V came to 5 bases and at J to 4 bases, leaving 6 bases not matched to a gene. The length of the CDR3 is 14 residues. In nucleotides, the CDR3 is TGTGCCTGGGGGGGACAGGGTCTGTACAATGAGCAGTTCTTC. This gives the protein CAWGGQGLYNEQFF.

The chain combines TRBV28 with TRBJ2-7, with D possibly matching TRBD1 (6 bases). CDR1 is MDHEN, CDR2 SYDVKM, per germline. The CDR3 runs to 15 residues. Trimming stripped 7 bases from V and 0 bases from J, with 16 bases between. CDR3 residues: CASTRAGQNSYEQYF. CDR3 coding DNA: TGTGCCAGCACCAGAGCTGGACAGAACTCCTACGAGCAGTACTTC.

A single count supports this clone. The rearrangement uses TRBV4-2 and TRBJ1-6; D gene ambiguous. There are 17 residues in the CDR3. Germline CDR1 and CDR2: LGHNA and YNFKEQ. Trimming took 1 base from V and 0 from J, leaving 10 bases between them. Written as DNA, the CDR3 is TGTGCCAGCAGCCAAGGACCGAGGAGCTCCTATAATTCACCCCTCCACTTT. As protein: CASSQGPRSSYNSPLHF.

The rearrangement uses TRBV6-1 and TRBJ2-1; D gene unclear. This CDR3 is 11 amino acids long. Trimming cost V 7 bases and J 6 bases, with 7 bases left between them. Germline CDR1 and CDR2: MNHNS and SASEGT. The CDR3 nucleotides are TGTGCCAGCAAAGGGTTCAATGAGCAGTTCTTC. Its protein product is CASKGFNEQFF.

The chain couples TRBV7-6 to TRBJ2-3, with 8 bases matching TRBD2. Germline CDR1 reads SGHVS; CDR2 reads FNYEAQ. Trimming took 5 bases from V and 8 from J; bases not matched to a gene: 9. This CDR3 spans 14 amino acids. CDR3 sequence reads: CASSPGTRVGTQYF. Written as DNA, the CDR3 is TGTGCCAGCAGCCCAGGGACTAGGGTCGGTACGCAGTATTTT.

The chain is built from TRBV28 and TRBJ2-2; 7 bases agree with TRBD1. The V and J ends lost 7 bases and 5 bases, in that order; junction bases with no gene match: 7. From germline, CDR1 is MDHEN and CDR2 SYDVKM. The CDR3 consists of 14 residues. In DNA, the CDR3 is TGTGCCAGCACCCAAACAGGGGTTACCGGGGAGCTGTTTTTT. This gives the protein CASTQTGVTGELFF.

This chain connects TRBV5-1 to TRBJ2-7; 9 bases map to TRBD1. CDR1 and CDR2 (germline): SGHRS, YFSETQ. CDR3 length: 14 residues. Germline trimming cut 5 bases from V and 5 bases from J; bases unmatched to any gene: 8. The CDR3 nucleotides read TGCGCCAGCAGAACTGACAGGGGGTACGACGAGCAGTACTTC. Residues: CASRTDRGYDEQYF.

The chain carries TRBV9 and TRBJ2-1; 11 bases line up with TRBD2. Germline V lookup: CDR1 SGDLS, CDR2 YYNGEE. Trimming took 4 bases from V and 5 from J; bases not matched to a gene: 8. The CDR3 covers 16 residues. CDR3: CASSRGGSGRDNEQFF. In nucleotides, the CDR3 is TGTGCCAGCAGCCGGGGAGGTAGCGGGAGGGACAATGAGCAGTTCTTC. The full variable domain, completed using reference TRBV9 and TRBJ2-1, is DSGVTQTPKHLITATGQRVTLRCSPRSGDLSVYWYQQSLDQGLQFLIQYYNGEERAKGNILERFSAQQFPDLHSELNLSSLELGDSALYFCASSRGGSGRDNEQFFGPGTRLTVL.

The chain couples TRBV11-3 to TRBJ2-2; no firm D call. The CDR3 contains 14 residues. V lost 5 bases and J lost 6, with 13 bases in between. Germline values: CDR1 SGHNT, CDR2 YENEEA. Here the CDR3 reads CASSHRLGSGELFF. In DNA form, the CDR3 reads TGTGCCAGCAGCCACCGGTTGGGGTCCGGGGAGCTGTTTTTT.

The J gene is TRBJ2-1, the V gene TRBV28; D may be TRBD1 or TRBD2 (5 bases each). Looked up from germline, CDR1 is MDHEN and CDR2 is SYDVKM. The CDR3 loop spans 14 amino acids. V was cut by 3 bases and J by 5 bases, with 11 bases left in between. The CDR3 spells CASSFSGRNNEQFF. CDR3 nucleotides: TGTGCCAGCAGTTTCTCGGGACGCAACAATGAGCAGTTCTTC.